Given below is one T cell receptor beta chain in context. Repertoires were generated with immunoSEQ multiplex PCR, while TCRdb's copy carries only in-frame clones and drops some. The table records 150,000 to 200,000 clones, more than 75% of them present only once. This CDR3 region has 13 residues. V lost 3 bases to trimming and J lost 3 bases, with 9 bases between them. The germline gives CDR1 SEHNR, CDR2 FQNEAQ (reference sequence). This entry belongs to a study of blood T cell repertoires in COVID-19. About the research overall: The United States, Italy and Spain were the sources of the acute and convalescent COVID-19 samples. The cDNA or gDNA used as material had been derived from T cells, B-cell-depleted T cells, or PBMCs.

This TCR came from a man in his forties or fifties with active or convalescent COVID-19. The rearrangement joins TRBV7-9 to TRBJ2-7; D might be TRBD1 (5 bases). The material sequenced was peripheral blood. CDR3 DNA: TGTGCCAGCAGCTTTGGCCAGGGCTACGAGCAGTACTTC. Encoded protein: CASSFGQGYEQYF. Supplemented by reference TRBV7-9 and TRBJ2-7, the full variable domain reads DTGVSQNPRHKITKRGQNVTFRCDPISEHNRLYWYRQTLGQGPEFLTYFQNEAQLEKSRLLSDRFSAERPKGSFSTLEIQRTEQGDSAMYLCASSFGQGYEQYFGPGTRLTVT.